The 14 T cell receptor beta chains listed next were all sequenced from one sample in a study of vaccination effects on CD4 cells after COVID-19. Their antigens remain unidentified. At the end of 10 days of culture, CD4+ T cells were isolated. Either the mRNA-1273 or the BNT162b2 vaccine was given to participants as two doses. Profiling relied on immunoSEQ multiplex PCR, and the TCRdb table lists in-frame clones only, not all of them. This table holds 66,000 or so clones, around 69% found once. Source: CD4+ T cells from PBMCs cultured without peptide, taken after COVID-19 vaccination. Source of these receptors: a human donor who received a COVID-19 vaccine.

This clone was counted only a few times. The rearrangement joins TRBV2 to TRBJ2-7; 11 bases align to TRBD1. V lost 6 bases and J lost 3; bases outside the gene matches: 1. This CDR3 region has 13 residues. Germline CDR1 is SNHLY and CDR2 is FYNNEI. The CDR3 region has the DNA TGTGCCAGCAGAGGGACAGGGGGCTACGAGCAGTACGTC. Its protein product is CASRGTGGYEQYV.

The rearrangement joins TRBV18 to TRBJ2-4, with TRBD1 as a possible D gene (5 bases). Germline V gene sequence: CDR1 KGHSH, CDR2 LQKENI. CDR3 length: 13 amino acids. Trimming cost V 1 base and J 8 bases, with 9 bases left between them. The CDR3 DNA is TGTGCCAGCTCACCACGGTTGACAGACATTCAGTACTTC. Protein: CASSPRLTDIQYF.

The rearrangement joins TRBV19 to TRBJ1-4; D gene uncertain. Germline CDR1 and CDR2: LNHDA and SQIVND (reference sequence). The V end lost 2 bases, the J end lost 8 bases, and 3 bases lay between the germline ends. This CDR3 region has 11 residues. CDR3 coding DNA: TGTGCCAGTAGTATAAACGAAAAACTGTTTTTT. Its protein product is CASSINEKLFF. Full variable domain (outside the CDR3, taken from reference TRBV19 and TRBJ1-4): DGGITQSPKYLFRKEGQNVTLSCEQNLNHDAMYWYRQDPGQGLRLIYYSQIVNDFQKGDIAEGYSVSREKKESFPLTVTSAQKNPTAFYLCASSINEKLFFGSGTQLSVL.

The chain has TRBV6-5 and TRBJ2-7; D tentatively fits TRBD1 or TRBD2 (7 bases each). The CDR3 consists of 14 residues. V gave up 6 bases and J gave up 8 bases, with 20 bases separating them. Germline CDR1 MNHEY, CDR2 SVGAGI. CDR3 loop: CASSYNRDSGKQYV. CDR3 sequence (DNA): TGTGCCAGCAGCTATAACAGGGACAGCGGGAAGCAGTACGTC.

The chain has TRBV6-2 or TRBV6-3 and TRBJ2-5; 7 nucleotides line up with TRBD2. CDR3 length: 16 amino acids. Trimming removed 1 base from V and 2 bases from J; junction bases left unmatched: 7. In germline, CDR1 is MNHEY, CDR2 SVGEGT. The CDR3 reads CASSYWSGDIQETQYF. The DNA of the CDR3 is TGTGCCAGCAGTTACTGGAGCGGGGATATTCAAGAGACCCAGTACTTC.

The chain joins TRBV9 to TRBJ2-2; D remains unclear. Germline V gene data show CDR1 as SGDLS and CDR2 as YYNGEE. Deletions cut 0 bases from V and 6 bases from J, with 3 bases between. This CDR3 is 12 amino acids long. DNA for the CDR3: TGTGCCAGCAGCGTAGCATCCGGGGAGCTGTTTTTT. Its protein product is CASSVASGELFF.

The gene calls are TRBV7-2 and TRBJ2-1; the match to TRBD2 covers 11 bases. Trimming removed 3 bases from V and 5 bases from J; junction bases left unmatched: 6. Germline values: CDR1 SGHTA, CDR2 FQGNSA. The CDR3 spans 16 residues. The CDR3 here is CASSFSSGGLDNEQFF. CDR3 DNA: TGTGCCAGCAGCTTTTCTAGCGGGGGGTTGGACAATGAGCAGTTCTTC.

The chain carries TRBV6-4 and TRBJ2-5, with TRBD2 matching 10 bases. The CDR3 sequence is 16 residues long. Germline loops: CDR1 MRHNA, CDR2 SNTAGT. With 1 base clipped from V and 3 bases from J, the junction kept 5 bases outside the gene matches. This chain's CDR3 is CASSDLSGGAEETQYF. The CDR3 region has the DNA TGTGCCAGCAGTGACTTGAGCGGGGGGGCAGAAGAGACCCAGTACTTC.

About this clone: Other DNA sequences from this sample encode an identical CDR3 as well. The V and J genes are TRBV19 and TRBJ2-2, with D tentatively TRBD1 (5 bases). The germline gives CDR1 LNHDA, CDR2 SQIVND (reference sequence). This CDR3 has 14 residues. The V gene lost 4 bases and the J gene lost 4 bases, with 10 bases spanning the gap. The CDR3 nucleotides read TGTGCCAGTAGTAGGCAGGGTATCACCGGGGAGCTGTTTTTT. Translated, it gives CASSRQGITGELFF.

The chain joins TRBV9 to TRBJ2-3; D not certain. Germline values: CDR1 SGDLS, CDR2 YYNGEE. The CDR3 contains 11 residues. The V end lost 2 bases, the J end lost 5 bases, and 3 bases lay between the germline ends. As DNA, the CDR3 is TGTGCCAGCAGCGTCGGAGATACGCAGTATTTT. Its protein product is CASSVGDTQYF.

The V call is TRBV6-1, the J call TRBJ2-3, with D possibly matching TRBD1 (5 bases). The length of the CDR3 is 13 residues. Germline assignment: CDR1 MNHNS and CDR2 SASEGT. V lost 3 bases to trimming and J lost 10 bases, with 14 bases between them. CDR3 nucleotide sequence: TGTGCCAGCAGTGAGACCACCAGCAGGGCGCAGTATTTT. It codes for CASSETTSRAQYF.

The CDR3 DNA reads TGCGCCAGCAGCCAGGGAGGAGGGGACACTGAAGCTTTCTTT. It specifies CASSQGGGDTEAFF. The chain combines TRBV5-1 with TRBJ1-1; D might be TRBD1 (5 bases). Germline assignment: CDR1 SGHRS and CDR2 YFSETQ. The CDR3 loop spans 14 amino acids. V was pared by 4 bases and J by 3 bases, with 13 bases between. Full variable domain (missing parts from reference TRBV5-1 and TRBJ1-1): KAGVTQTPRYLIKTRGQQVTLSCSPISGHRSVSWYQQTPGQGLQFLFEYFSETQRNKGNFPGRFSGRQFSNSRSEMNVSTLELGDSALYLCASSQGGGDTEAFFGQGTRLTVV.

CDR3 nucleotides: TGTGCCAGCAGCTATCTAGGGGAGAATGAGCAGTTCTTC. This encodes CASSYLGENEQFF. V and J are TRBV4-2 and TRBJ2-1, with D perhaps matching TRBD1 or TRBD2 (5 bases each). There are 13 residues in the CDR3. V was shortened by 5 bases and J by 7 bases, with 12 bases between the two germline ends. CDR1 is LGHNA and CDR2 is YNFKEQ in the germline V gene.

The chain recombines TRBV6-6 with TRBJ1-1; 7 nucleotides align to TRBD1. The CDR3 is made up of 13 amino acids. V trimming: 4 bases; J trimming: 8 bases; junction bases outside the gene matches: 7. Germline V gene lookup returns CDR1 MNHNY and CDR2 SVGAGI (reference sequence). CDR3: CASSSPTGAEAFF. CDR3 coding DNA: TGTGCCAGCAGTTCCCCTACAGGGGCCGAAGCTTTCTTT.